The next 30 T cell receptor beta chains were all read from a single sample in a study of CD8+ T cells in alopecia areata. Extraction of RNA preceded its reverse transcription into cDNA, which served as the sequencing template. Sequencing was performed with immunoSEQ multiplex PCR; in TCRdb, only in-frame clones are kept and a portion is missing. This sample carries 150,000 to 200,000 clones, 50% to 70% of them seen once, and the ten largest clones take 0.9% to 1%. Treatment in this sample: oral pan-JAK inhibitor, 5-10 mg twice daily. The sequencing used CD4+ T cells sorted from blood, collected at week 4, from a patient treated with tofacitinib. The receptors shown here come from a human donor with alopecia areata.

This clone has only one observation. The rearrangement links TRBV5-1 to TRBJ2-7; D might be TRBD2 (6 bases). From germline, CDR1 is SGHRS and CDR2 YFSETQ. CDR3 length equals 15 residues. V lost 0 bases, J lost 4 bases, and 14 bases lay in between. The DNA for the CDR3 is TGCGCCAGCAGCTTGGGTGTTAGCGGAGCGTACGAGCAGTACTTC. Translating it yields CASSLGVSGAYEQYF.

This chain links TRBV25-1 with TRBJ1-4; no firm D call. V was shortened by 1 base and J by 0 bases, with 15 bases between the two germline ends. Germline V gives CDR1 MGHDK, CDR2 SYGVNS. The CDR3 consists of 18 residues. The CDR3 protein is CASSEFGKRIATNEKLFF. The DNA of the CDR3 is TGTGCCAGCAGTGAATTCGGGAAAAGGATTGCAACTAATGAAAAACTGTTTTTT.

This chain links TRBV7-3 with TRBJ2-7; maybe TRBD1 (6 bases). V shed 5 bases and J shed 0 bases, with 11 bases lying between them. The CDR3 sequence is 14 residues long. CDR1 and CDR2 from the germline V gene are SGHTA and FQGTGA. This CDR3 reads CASSPGTSSYEQYF. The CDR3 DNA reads TGTGCCAGCAGCCCGGGGACATCCTCCTACGAGCAGTACTTC.

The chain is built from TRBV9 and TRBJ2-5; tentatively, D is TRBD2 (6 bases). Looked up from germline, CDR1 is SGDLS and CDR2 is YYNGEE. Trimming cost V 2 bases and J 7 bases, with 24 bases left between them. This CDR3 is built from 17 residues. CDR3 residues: CASSVDPLAGLGGTQYF. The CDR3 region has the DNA TGTGCCAGCAGCGTCGACCCCCTCGCGGGGCTGGGGGGGACCCAGTACTTC.

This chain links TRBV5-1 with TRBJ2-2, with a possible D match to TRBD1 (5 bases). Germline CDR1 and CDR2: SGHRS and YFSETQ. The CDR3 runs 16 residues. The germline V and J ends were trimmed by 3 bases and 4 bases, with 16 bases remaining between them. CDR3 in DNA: TGCGCCAGCAGCTCCATCCAGGGCTTCGGCACCGGGGAGCTGTTTTTT. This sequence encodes CASSSIQGFGTGELFF.

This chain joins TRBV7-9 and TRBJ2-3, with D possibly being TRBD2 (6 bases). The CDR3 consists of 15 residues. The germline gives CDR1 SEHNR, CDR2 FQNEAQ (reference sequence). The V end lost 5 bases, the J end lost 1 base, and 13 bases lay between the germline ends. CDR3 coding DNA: TGTGCCAGCAGCCTCAGGGAGGCGGGCACAGATACGCAGTATTTT. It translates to CASSLREAGTDTQYF.

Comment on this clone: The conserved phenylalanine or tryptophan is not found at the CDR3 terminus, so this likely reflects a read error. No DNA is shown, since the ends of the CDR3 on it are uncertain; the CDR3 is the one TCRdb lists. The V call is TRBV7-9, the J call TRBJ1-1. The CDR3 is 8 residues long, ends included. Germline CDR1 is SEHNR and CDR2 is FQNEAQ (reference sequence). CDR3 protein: CASSPGNL.

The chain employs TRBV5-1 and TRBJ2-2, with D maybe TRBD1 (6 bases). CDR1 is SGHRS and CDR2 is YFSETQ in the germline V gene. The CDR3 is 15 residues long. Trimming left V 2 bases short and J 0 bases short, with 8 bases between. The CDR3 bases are TGCGCCAGCAGCTTAGACAGGTCGAACACCGGGGAGCTGTTTTTT. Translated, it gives CASSLDRSNTGELFF.

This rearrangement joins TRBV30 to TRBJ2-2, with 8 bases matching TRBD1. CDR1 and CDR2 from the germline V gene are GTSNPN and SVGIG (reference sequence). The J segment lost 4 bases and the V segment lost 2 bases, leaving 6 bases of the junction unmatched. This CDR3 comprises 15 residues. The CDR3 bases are TGTGCCTGGAGTTTCGGGACAGGCACCACCGGGGAGCTGTTTTTT. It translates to CAWSFGTGTTGELFF. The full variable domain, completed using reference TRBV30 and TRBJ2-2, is SQTIHQWPATLVQPVGSPLSLECTVEGTSNPNLYWYRQAAGRGLQLLFYSVGIGQISSEVPQNLSASRPQDRQFILSSKKLLLSDSGFYLCAWSFGTGTTGELFFGEGSRLTVL.

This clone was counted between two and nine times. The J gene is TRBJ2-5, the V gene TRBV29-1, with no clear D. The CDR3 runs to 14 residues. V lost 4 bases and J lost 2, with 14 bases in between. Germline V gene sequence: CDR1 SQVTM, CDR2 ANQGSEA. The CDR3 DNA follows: TGCAGCGTTGGGCACCCGACCCAGCAAGAGACCCAGTACTTC. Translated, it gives CSVGHPTQQETQYF.

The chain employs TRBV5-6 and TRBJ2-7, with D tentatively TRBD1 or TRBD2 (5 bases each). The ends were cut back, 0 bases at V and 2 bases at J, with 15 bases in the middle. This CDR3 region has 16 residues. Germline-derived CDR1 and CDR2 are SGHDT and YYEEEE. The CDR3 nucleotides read TGTGCCAGCAGCTTGGGGCCTTGGGGGTTCCCCTACGAGCAGTACTTC. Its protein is CASSLGPWGFPYEQYF.

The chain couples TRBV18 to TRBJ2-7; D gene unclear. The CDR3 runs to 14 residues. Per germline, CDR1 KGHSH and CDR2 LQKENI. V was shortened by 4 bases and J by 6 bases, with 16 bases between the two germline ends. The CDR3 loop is CASSLETGLVEQYF. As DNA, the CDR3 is TGTGCCAGCTCACTGGAAACCGGTTTAGTCGAGCAGTACTTC. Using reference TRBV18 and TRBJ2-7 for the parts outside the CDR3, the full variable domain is NAGVMQNPRHLVRRRGQEARLRCSPMKGHSHVYWYRQLPEEGLKFMVYLQKENIIDESGMPKERFSAEFPKEGPSILRIQQVVRGDSAAYFCASSLETGLVEQYFGPGTRLTVT.

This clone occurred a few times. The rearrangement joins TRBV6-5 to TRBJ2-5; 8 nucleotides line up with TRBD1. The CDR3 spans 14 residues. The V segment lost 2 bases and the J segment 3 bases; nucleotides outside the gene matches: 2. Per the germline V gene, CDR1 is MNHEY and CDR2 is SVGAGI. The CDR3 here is CASSYVDREETQYF. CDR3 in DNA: TGTGCCAGCAGTTACGTGGACAGGGAAGAGACCCAGTACTTC.

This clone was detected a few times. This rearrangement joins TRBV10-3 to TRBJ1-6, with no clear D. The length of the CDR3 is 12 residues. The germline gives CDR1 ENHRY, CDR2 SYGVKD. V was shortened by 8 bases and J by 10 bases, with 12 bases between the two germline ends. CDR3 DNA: TGTGCCATCCGGTCGGGCGGCTCACCCCTCCACTTT. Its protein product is CAIRSGGSPLHF.

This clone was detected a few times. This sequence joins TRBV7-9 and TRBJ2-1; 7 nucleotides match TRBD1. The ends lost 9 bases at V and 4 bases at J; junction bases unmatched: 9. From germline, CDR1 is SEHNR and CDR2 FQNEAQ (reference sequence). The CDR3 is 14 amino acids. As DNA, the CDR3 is TGTGCCAGTGACCGGGACAGAGTATACAATGAGCAGTTCTTC. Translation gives CASDRDRVYNEQFF.

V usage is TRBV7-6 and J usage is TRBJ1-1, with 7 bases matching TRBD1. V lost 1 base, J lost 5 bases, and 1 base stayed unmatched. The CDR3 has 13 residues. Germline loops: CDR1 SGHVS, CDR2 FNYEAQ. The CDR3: CASSLDRGTEAFF. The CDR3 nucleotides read TGTGCCAGCAGCTTAGACAGGGGAACTGAAGCTTTCTTT.

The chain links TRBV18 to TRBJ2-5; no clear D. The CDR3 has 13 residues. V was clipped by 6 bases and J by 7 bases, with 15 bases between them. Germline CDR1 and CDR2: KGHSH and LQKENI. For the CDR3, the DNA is TGTGCCAGCTCGTTGGCGGCCCCGGGGACCCAGTACTTC. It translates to CASSLAAPGTQYF.

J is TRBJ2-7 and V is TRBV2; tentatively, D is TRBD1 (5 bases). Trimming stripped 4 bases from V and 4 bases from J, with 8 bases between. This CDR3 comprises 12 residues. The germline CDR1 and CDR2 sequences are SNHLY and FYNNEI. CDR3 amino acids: CASSAGRYEQYF. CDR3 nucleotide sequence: TGTGCCAGCAGTGCAGGGCGATACGAGCAGTACTTC. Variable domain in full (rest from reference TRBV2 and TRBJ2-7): EPEVTQTPSHQVTQMGQEVILRCVPISNHLYFYWYRQILGQKVEFLVSFYNNEISEKSEIFDDQFSVERPDGSNFTLKIRSTKLEDSAMYFCASSAGRYEQYFGPGTRLTVT.

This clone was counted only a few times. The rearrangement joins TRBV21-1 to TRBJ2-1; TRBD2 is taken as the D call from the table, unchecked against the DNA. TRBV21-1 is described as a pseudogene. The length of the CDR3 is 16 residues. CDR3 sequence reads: CASTPRGSATYNEQFF. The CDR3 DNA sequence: TGTGCCAGCACCCCGCGCGGCAGCGCAACCTACAATGAGCAGTTCTTC.

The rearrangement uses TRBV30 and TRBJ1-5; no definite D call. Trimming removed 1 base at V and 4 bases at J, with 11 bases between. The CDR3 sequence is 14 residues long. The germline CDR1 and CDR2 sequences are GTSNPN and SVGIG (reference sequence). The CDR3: CAWSDSGLNQPQHF. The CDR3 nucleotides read TGTGCCTGGAGTGATTCAGGTTTGAATCAGCCCCAGCATTTT.

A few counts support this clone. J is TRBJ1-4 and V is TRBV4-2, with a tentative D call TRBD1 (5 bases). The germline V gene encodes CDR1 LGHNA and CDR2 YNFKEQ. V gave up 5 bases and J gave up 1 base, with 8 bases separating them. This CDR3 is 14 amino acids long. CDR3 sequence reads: CASSSGLTNEKLFF. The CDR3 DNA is TGTGCCAGCAGCTCAGGGTTAACTAATGAAAAACTGTTTTTT.

CDR3 amino acids: CSVSGSSGNTIYF. DNA of the CDR3: TGCAGCGTTTCGGGCAGCTCTGGAAACACCATATATTTT. The V and J genes are TRBV29-1 and TRBJ1-3; D gene uncertain. Trimming removed 5 bases from V and 0 bases from J, with 8 bases in between. The CDR3 has 13 residues. Looked up from germline, CDR1 is SQVTM and CDR2 is ANQGSEA. Combining the CDR3 with reference TRBV29-1 and TRBJ1-3 gives the whole variable domain SAVISQKPSRDICQRGTSLTIQCQVDSQVTMMFWYRQQPGQSLTLIATANQGSEATYESGFVIDKFPISRPNLTFSTLTVSNMSPEDSSIYLCSVSGSSGNTIYFGEGSWLTVV.

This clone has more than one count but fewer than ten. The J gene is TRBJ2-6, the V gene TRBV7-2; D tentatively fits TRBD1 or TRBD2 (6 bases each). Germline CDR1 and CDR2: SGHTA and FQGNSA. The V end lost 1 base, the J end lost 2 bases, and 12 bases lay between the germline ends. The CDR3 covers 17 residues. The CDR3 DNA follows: TGTGCCAGCAGCTTAGGGGGGGCCTTACCTGGGGCCAACGTCCTGACTTTC. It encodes CASSLGGALPGANVLTF.

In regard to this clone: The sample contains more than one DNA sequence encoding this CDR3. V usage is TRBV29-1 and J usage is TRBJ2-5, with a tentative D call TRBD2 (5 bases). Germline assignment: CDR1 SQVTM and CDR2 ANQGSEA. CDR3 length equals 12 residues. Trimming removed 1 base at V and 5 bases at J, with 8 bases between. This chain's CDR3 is CSVEGGGETQYF. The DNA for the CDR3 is TGCAGCGTTGAAGGAGGCGGGGAGACCCAGTACTTC.

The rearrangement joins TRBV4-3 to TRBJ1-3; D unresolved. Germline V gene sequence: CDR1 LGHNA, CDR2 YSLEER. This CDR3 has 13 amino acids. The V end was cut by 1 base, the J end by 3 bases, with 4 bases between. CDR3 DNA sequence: TGCGCCAGCAGCCAAGTGAATGGAAACACCATATATTTT. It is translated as CASSQVNGNTIYF.

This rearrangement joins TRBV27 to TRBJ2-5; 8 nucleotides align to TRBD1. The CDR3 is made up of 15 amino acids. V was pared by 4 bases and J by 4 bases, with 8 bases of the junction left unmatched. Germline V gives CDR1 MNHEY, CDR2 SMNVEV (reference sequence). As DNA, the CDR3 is TGTGCCAGCAGTTCCAAGCTCAGGGGGCGAGAGACCCAGTACTTC. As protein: CASSSKLRGRETQYF.

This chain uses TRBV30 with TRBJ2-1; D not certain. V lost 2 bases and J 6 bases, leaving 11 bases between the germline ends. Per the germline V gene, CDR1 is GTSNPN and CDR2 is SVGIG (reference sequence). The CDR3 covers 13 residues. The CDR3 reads CAWSKEFLNEQFF. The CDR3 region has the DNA TGTGCCTGGAGTAAGGAGTTCCTCAATGAGCAGTTCTTC.

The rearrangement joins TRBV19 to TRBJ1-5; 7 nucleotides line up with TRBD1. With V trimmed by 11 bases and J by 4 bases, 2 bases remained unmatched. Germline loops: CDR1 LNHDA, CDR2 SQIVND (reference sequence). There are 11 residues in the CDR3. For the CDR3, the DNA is TGTGCCTCAGGGGGTAATCAGCCCCAGCATTTT. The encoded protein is CASGGNQPQHF.

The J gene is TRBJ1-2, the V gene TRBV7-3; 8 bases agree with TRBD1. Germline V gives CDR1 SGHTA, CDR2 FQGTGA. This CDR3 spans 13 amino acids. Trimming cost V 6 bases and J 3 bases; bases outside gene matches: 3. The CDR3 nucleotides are TGTGCCAGCAGTCCAGGGGGCGACTATGGCTACACCTTC. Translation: CASSPGGDYGYTF.

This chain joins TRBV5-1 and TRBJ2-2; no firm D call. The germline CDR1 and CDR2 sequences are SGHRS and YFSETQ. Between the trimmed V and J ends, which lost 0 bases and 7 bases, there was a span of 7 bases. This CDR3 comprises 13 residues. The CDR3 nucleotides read TGCGCCAGCAGCTTGGGAGGTCTCGGGGAGCTGTTTTTT. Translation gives CASSLGGLGELFF.